Following are 32 T cell receptor beta chains from one sample sequenced in a study of blood T cell repertoires in COVID-19. The table came from immunoSEQ multiplex PCR; TCRdb's copy has only in-frame clones and leaves some out. The sample has around 450,000 clones; around 89% are singletons. The material sequenced was peripheral blood. Source of these receptors: a woman aged 25-40 years with acute or convalescent COVID-19.

This chain connects TRBV3-1 (or the pseudogene TRBV3-2) to TRBJ1-2; 12 positions agree with TRBD1. This CDR3 is 15 amino acids long. V shed 3 bases and J 7 bases; nucleotides not matched to a gene: 6. Germline V lookup: CDR1 LGHDT, CDR2 YNNKEL (reference sequence). The CDR3 is CASSHGDRGRGGYTF. Written as DNA, the CDR3 is TGTGCCAGCAGCCATGGGGACAGGGGGCGCGGTGGCTACACCTTC.

The chain couples TRBV7-3 to TRBJ2-1; no clear D. Per germline, CDR1 SGHTA and CDR2 FQGTGA. Trimming left V 5 bases short and J 9 bases short, with 14 bases between. The CDR3 spans 13 residues. CDR3 sequence: CASSRLDRGEQFF. CDR3 bases: TGTGCCAGCAGCCGCCTGGATCGCGGTGAGCAGTTCTTC.

The CDR3 is CASRTSGYEQYF. The CDR3 DNA reads TGTGCCAGCAGGACTAGCGGTTACGAGCAGTACTTC. This rearrangement joins TRBV12-3 or TRBV12-4 to TRBJ2-7, with 9 bases fitting TRBD2. The length of the CDR3 is 12 residues. V was pared by 6 bases and J by 4 bases, with 1 base of the junction left unmatched.

On this clone: Other DNA sequences from this sample encode an identical CDR3 as well. The CDR3: CASRRTSGGYNEQFF. In DNA form, the CDR3 reads TGTGCCAGCAGGAGGACTAGCGGGGGCTACAATGAGCAGTTCTTC. V and J are TRBV2 and TRBJ2-1, with 13 positions matching TRBD2. The CDR3 sequence is 15 residues long. CDR1 is SNHLY, CDR2 FYNNEI, per germline. V dropped 6 bases and J dropped 3; count of bases not matched to a gene: 2.

The gene calls are TRBV6-2 or TRBV6-3 and TRBJ2-5, with 14 nucleotides matching TRBD2. V was clipped by 4 bases and J by 6 bases; unmatched bases: 13. The CDR3 length is 18 residues. Germline V lookup: CDR1 MNHEY, CDR2 SVGEGT. This CDR3 is CASSSTSRTSGGTKTQYF. CDR3 DNA: TGTGCCAGCAGTTCCACCAGCAGGACTAGCGGGGGGACGAAGACCCAGTACTTC.

The chain links TRBV9 to TRBJ2-3; tentative D call: TRBD2 (6 bases). The CDR3 totals 17 residues. Trimming stripped 2 bases from V and 1 base from J, with 17 bases between. The germline V gene encodes CDR1 SGDLS and CDR2 YYNGEE. The CDR3 region is CASSVVARDFGTDTQYF. In DNA form, the CDR3 reads TGTGCCAGCAGCGTCGTAGCACGGGACTTTGGCACAGATACGCAGTATTTT. Together with reference TRBV9 and TRBJ2-3, the CDR3 gives the full variable domain: DSGVTQTPKHLITATGQRVTLRCSPRSGDLSVYWYQQSLDQGLQFLIQYYNGEERAKGNILERFSAQQFPDLHSELNLSSLELGDSALYFCASSVVARDFGTDTQYFGPGTRLTVL.

This chain links TRBV6-5 with TRBJ1-6; 11 bases are shared with TRBD1. Germline values: CDR1 MNHEY, CDR2 SVGAGI. The CDR3 extends over 14 amino acids. Trimming took 7 bases from V and 10 from J; bases not matched to a gene: 6. The CDR3 is CASIWDRGISPLHF. The CDR3 DNA is TGTGCCAGCATATGGGACAGGGGGATCTCACCCCTCCACTTT.

This clone occurred a few times. The chain joins TRBV19 to TRBJ1-2, with D maybe TRBD1 (5 bases). CDR3 size: 13 residues. V was trimmed by 9 bases and J by 5 bases, leaving 16 bases between them. In germline, CDR1 is LNHDA, CDR2 SQIVND (reference sequence). CDR3 coding DNA: TGTGCCAGCCAGGGCGCGGGGGAGTATGGCTACACCTTC. Its protein is CASQGAGEYGYTF.

The chain carries TRBV6-5 and TRBJ2-1, with 8 bases identical to TRBD2. V was pared by 6 bases and J by 8 bases, with 6 bases of the junction left unmatched. Germline V gene lookup returns CDR1 MNHEY and CDR2 SVGAGI. CDR3 size: 13 residues. The CDR3 nucleotides read TGTGCCAGCAGCCGTCGTAGCGGGGATGAGCAGTTCTTC. Translating it yields CASSRRSGDEQFF.

This rearrangement joins TRBV3-1 (or the pseudogene TRBV3-2) to TRBJ2-1; 13 bases agree with TRBD2. Germline V lookup: CDR1 LGHDT, CDR2 YNNKEL (reference sequence). The CDR3 runs 16 residues. With V trimmed by 4 bases and J by 2 bases, 2 bases remained unmatched. The CDR3 sequence: CASSRGLAGAYNEQFF. CDR3 nucleotides: TGTGCCAGCAGCCGAGGACTAGCGGGGGCCTACAATGAGCAGTTCTTC.

As regards this clone: This same CDR3 is encoded by further DNA sequences in the sample. The rearrangement joins TRBV5-4 to TRBJ2-3, with TRBD2 matching 8 bases. The CDR3 loop spans 14 amino acids. Per germline, CDR1 SGHNT and CDR2 YYREEE (reference sequence). V was clipped by 4 bases and J by 2 bases; unmatched bases: 3. The CDR3 nucleotides are TGTGCCAGCAGCCGGGGGGGCCCCACAGATACGCAGTATTTT. Its protein product is CASSRGGPTDTQYF.

V and J are TRBV27 and TRBJ2-3; 16 positions match TRBD2. Germline V lookup: CDR1 MNHEY, CDR2 SMNVEV (reference sequence). This CDR3 is built from 20 residues. V lost 5 bases, J lost 0 bases, and 11 bases stayed unmatched. The CDR3 protein is CASSPGTSGGDWTSTDTQYF. The CDR3 DNA follows: TGTGCCAGCAGTCCCGGGACTAGCGGGGGGGATTGGACTAGCACAGATACGCAGTATTTT.

V is TRBV6-5 and J is TRBJ2-7, with D unclear. Germline V gene sequence: CDR1 MNHEY, CDR2 SVGAGI. Deletions cut 5 bases from V and 3 bases from J, with 11 bases between. The CDR3 contains 13 residues. The CDR3 DNA reads TGTGCCAGCAGTATTGCAGTCCTCTACGAGCAGTACTTC. It translates to CASSIAVLYEQYF.

J is TRBJ2-2 and V is TRBV5-1, with 10 bases matching TRBD2. The germline V gene encodes CDR1 SGHRS and CDR2 YFSETQ. This CDR3 contains 17 residues. J was trimmed by 7 bases and V by 5 bases; bases with no gene match: 14. CDR3 DNA: TGCGCCAGCAGTCCATCAAGCCAGCGGGGGGGTATCGGGGAGCTGTTTTTT. Its translation: CASSPSSQRGGIGELFF.

The chain uses TRBV18 and TRBJ2-3, with D hard to call. The CDR3 consists of 14 residues. The germline CDR1 and CDR2 sequences are KGHSH and LQKENI. V was pared by 6 bases and J by 2 bases, with 12 bases between. The CDR3 protein is CASSPGAPTDTQYF. Here the CDR3 DNA reads TGTGCCAGCTCTCCCGGTGCCCCCACAGATACGCAGTATTTT. The whole variable domain, remainder taken from reference TRBV18 and TRBJ2-3, is NAGVMQNPRHLVRRRGQEARLRCSPMKGHSHVYWYRQLPEEGLKFMVYLQKENIIDESGMPKERFSAEFPKEGPSILRIQQVVRGDSAAYFCASSPGAPTDTQYFGPGTRLTVL.

The chain recombines TRBV7-9 with TRBJ2-3, with 8 nucleotides matching TRBD1. The CDR3 runs 16 residues. CDR1 is SEHNR, CDR2 FQNEAQ, per germline (reference sequence). V was pared by 5 bases and J by 2 bases, with 9 bases of the junction left unmatched. The CDR3 sequence: CASSPRTGKATDTQYF. DNA of the CDR3: TGTGCCAGCAGCCCGCGGACAGGGAAGGCCACAGATACGCAGTATTTT.

The chain uses TRBV7-2 and TRBJ2-1, with 10 nucleotides matching TRBD2. This CDR3 has 16 residues. The V and J ends lost 7 bases and 9 bases, in that order; junction bases with no gene match: 15. Looked up from germline, CDR1 is SGHTA and CDR2 is FQGNSA. CDR3 coding DNA: TGTGCCAGCACCGTAAGGGCTGCTAGCGGGGGTCTTGAGCAGTTCTTC. It translates to CASTVRAASGGLEQFF.

The chain employs TRBV7-9 and TRBJ1-5; 7 bases fit TRBD1. The CDR3 is 13 residues long. CDR1 is SEHNR and CDR2 is FQNEAQ in the germline V gene (reference sequence). Trimming cost V 5 bases and J 9 bases; bases outside gene matches: 7. The CDR3 nucleotides read TGTGCCAGCAGCCAAGACAGGGTATGGCCCCAGCATTTT. Amino acids: CASSQDRVWPQHF.

The J gene is TRBJ2-1, the V gene TRBV4-1, with 12 bases identical to TRBD2. The V gene end was trimmed by 1 base and the J gene end by 9 bases; junction bases not matched to a gene: 10. The germline V gene encodes CDR1 MGHRA and CDR2 YSYEKL. The CDR3 is 17 amino acids. CDR3 in DNA: TGCGCCAGCAGCCAAGTAGTTCTAGCGGGGGGGCAGAGTGAGCAGTTCTTC. Translating gives CASSQVVLAGGQSEQFF.

The genes are TRBV10-2 and TRBJ2-7; D gene ambiguous. Deletions cut 3 bases from V and 4 bases from J, with 16 bases between. The CDR3 totals 15 residues. In germline, CDR1 is WSHSY, CDR2 SAAADI. The CDR3 spells CASSDPRSFPYEQYF. CDR3 bases: TGCGCCAGCAGTGACCCCAGGTCGTTTCCATACGAGCAGTACTTC.

The chain is built from TRBV5-6 and TRBJ1-2; TRBD1 might be the D (5 bases). With 6 bases removed from V and 7 bases from J, the gap between germline ends came to 19 bases. Germline V gene sequence: CDR1 SGHDT, CDR2 YYEEEE. There are 14 residues in the CDR3. CDR3 bases: TGTGCCAGCACCAGAGAGGTCAGGGAGGGTGGCTACACCTTC. Amino acids: CASTREVREGGYTF.

V gene TRBV4-1 combines with J gene TRBJ1-3; a weak D match, TRBD1 (5 bases). CDR1 is MGHRA and CDR2 is YSYEKL in the germline V gene. The CDR3 runs to 14 residues. V lost 1 base, J lost 2 bases, and 6 bases lay in between. The CDR3 DNA reads TGCGCCAGCAGCCAAGTAGGGGCTGGAAACACCATATATTTT. Its protein product is CASSQVGAGNTIYF.

The chain uses TRBV19 and TRBJ1-5; 10 nucleotides line up with TRBD1. Per the germline V gene, CDR1 is LNHDA and CDR2 is SQIVND (reference sequence). Losses at the gene ends were 7 bases for V and 1 base for J; bases not matched to a gene: 4. The CDR3 totals 15 residues. In nucleotides, the CDR3 is TGTGCCAGTACCCCGGACAGGGGGAGCAATCAGCCCCAGCATTTT. Amino acid sequence: CASTPDRGSNQPQHF.

About this clone itself: Given a much more abundant clone one base away, this may be a read error. Additional DNA sequences in this sample encode the identical CDR3. The V gene is TRBV2, the J gene TRBJ2-1, with 9 positions matching TRBD1. Germline CDR1 reads SNHLY; CDR2 reads FYNNEI. The ends lost 6 bases at V and 0 bases at J; junction bases unmatched: 0. This CDR3 is 14 amino acids long. CDR3 sequence: CASRDRGSYNEQFF. The DNA for the CDR3 is TGTGCCAGCAGGGACAGGGGCTCCTACAATGAGCAGTTCTTC.

This chain connects TRBV13 to TRBJ2-7; D is unresolved. This CDR3 contains 15 residues. V was trimmed by 5 bases and J by 2 bases, leaving 16 bases between them. Germline-derived CDR1 and CDR2 are PRHDT and FYEKMQ (reference sequence). This CDR3 reads CASSQDPTSAYEQYF. As DNA, the CDR3 is TGTGCCAGCAGCCAAGATCCCACAAGTGCCTACGAGCAGTACTTC.

V and J are TRBV9 and TRBJ1-2, with 7 positions matching TRBD1. The ends lost 7 bases at V and 5 bases at J; junction bases unmatched: 14. The CDR3 extends over 15 amino acids. Germline-derived CDR1 and CDR2 are SGDLS and YYNGEE. The CDR3 coding sequence is TGTGCCAGCTCCTCCGGGGCAGGGGGACAGTATGGCTACACCTTC. Its translation is CASSSGAGGQYGYTF.

This sequence joins TRBV30 and TRBJ1-4, with D unclear. The germline V and J ends were trimmed by 1 base and 8 bases, with 11 bases remaining between them. Germline CDR1 GTSNPN, CDR2 SVGIG (reference sequence). There are 13 residues in the CDR3. CDR3 sequence reads: CAWSAFEGEKLFF. The CDR3 nucleotides read TGTGCCTGGAGTGCTTTTGAGGGCGAAAAACTGTTTTTT.

CDR3 coding DNA: TGTGCCAGCAGAACGAGCGGGGGGCGAGATGAGCAGTTCTTC. Amino acids: CASRTSGGRDEQFF. The genes are TRBV3-1 (or the pseudogene TRBV3-2) and TRBJ2-1; TRBD2 matches 9 bases. The CDR3 spans 14 residues. CDR1 and CDR2 from the germline V gene are LGHDT and YNNKEL (reference sequence). J gave up 8 bases and V 6 bases, and 8 bases lay outside the gene matches.

The rearrangement joins TRBV30 to TRBJ1-4; TRBD1 matches at 8 bases. V shed 4 bases, J shed 0 bases, and the junction held 7 bases outside the gene matches. Germline V lookup: CDR1 GTSNPN, CDR2 SVGIG (reference sequence). This CDR3 contains 16 residues. The CDR3 DNA is TGTGCCTGGACACAGGGGGGGATAACAACTAATGAAAAACTGTTTTTT. The encoded protein is CAWTQGGITTNEKLFF.

This chain links TRBV6-1 with TRBJ2-6; D may be TRBD2 (6 bases). CDR1 and CDR2 from the germline V gene are MNHNS and SASEGT. The V end lost 0 bases, the J end lost 3 bases, and 6 bases lay between the germline ends. The CDR3 contains 15 residues. CDR3 sequence: CASSEAGGGANVLTF. DNA for the CDR3: TGTGCCAGCAGTGAAGCGGGGGGTGGGGCCAACGTCCTGACTTTC.

The CDR3: CASSQASGGYEQYF. The CDR3 bases are TGTGCCAGCAGCCAGGCTAGCGGGGGCTACGAGCAGTACTTC. The chain is built from TRBV3-1 (or the pseudogene TRBV3-2) and TRBJ2-7; 10 bases fit TRBD2. The CDR3 contains 14 residues. CDR1 and CDR2 (germline): LGHDT, YNNKEL (reference sequence). Trimming at V came to 3 bases and at J to 3 bases, leaving 2 bases not matched to a gene.

The chain is built from TRBV6-5 and TRBJ1-5; D gene uncertain. The CDR3 is 13 amino acids. CDR1 and CDR2 (germline): MNHEY, SVGAGI. Trimming left V 6 bases short and J 0 bases short, with 6 bases between. CDR3 sequence: CASSQYSNQPQHF. CDR3 sequence (DNA): TGTGCCAGCAGCCAGTATAGCAATCAGCCCCAGCATTTT.